The entry below describes one TCR beta chain. Its target is not known. These data belong to a study of T-cell memory formation after mild COVID-19. Study in general: TCR clusters were mostly confined to one donor each.

Germline V gene data show CDR1 as SGHRS and CDR2 as YFSETQ. V shed 4 bases and J shed 5 bases, with 16 bases lying between them. The CDR3 contains 14 residues. Findings and caveats of the study: Clones that contracted clustered mainly in CM and EM if CD4+ and in EMRA if CD8+. While clones contracting from day 15 to 85 were balanced between CD4 and CD8, later expanders leaned CD4+.

TCRdb reanalysed the 5' RACE reads using MiXCR and keeps one entry per CDR3 protein. The data contain around 340,000 distinct CDR3 sequences, about an eighth of them singletons. V usage is TRBV5-1 and J usage is TRBJ2-7; D may match TRBD1 or TRBD2 (5 bases each). This TCR came from a man between 18 and 29 years old who had mild COVID-19 (a few samples of this study predate the infection). Cell type and time point are not known. Sequencing was done on a sample of PBMCs or a T cell subset sorted from them (not recorded which). The CDR3 spells CASSDLLLGDEQYF. CDR3 nucleotides: TGCGCCAGCAGCGACCTCCTCTTGGGGGACGAGCAGTACTTC.